These T cell receptor beta chains were read from a single sample in a study of T cell responses to AZD1222 COVID-19 vaccine. Clones were sequenced by immunoSEQ multiplex PCR, and TCRdb holds only the in-frame ones, with some missing. The sample consists of roughly 150,000 clones, approximately 85% of them appearing once. The material sequenced was peripheral blood, taken on day 0 of AZD1222 vaccination. The receptors were gathered from an adult in good health. CDR3s include the opening cysteine and the closing phenylalanine or tryptophan. The order of the fields is CDR3 length, J gene, V gene, clone size, D gene, CDR3 DNA, CDR3 protein. The D gene is left open where the match is weak. Some rows have no size entry. The others give once, few or many, or a class for an expanded clone.

13,TRBJ1-5,TRBV27,-,-,TGTGCCAGCAGTCTCACAGATTATCAGCCCCAGCATTTT,CASSLTDYQPQHF
15,TRBJ1-2,TRBV21-1,-,-,TGTGCCAGCAGCAACAGAGGGACAGGGTCCTATGGCTACACCTTC,CASSNRGTGSYGYTF
15,TRBJ1-5,TRBV16,-,TRBD1,TGTGCCAGCAGCCAACAACAGGGGAGAAGTCAGCCCCAGCATTTT,CASSQQQGRSQPQHF
17,TRBJ2-3,TRBV9,-,-,TGTGCCAGCAGCGTAGCTAAGGGGAGAGGGCTCACAGATACGCAGTATTTT,CASSVAKGRGLTDTQYF
13,TRBJ1-6,TRBV30,-,-,TGTGCCGGTCGGGGTACACCTAATTCACCCCTCCACTTT,CAGRGTPNSPLHF
13,TRBJ2-7,TRBV15,few,TRBD1,TGTGCCACCAGTTGGGGACAGGCCTACGAGCAGTACTTC,CATSWGQAYEQYF
14,TRBJ2-7,TRBV18,-,-,TGTGCCAGCTCACCACAGGGGTCCACCTACGAGCAGTACTTC,CASSPQGSTYEQYF
11,TRBJ2-5,TRBV2,-,-,TGTGCCACAGGGATACAAGAGACCCAGTACTTC,CATGIQETQYF
14,TRBJ2-2,TRBV5-1,-,-,TGCGCCAGCACCATCGGGAGTGCCACCGGGGAGCTGTTTTTT,CASTIGSATGELFF
13,TRBJ1-3,TRBV30,once,-,TGTGCCTGGGCCAGGACCGTCGGAAACACCATATATTTT,CAWARTVGNTIYF
14,TRBJ2-7,TRBV2,-,TRBD2,TGTGCCAGCAGTACTAGCGGCCGTGGCGACGAGCAGTACTTC,CASSTSGRGDEQYF
14,TRBJ2-7,TRBV2,-,-,TGTGCCAGCCGCCGGGAGTTGAGCTCCTACGAGCAGTACTTC,CASRRELSSYEQYF
13,TRBJ1-4,TRBV14,-,-,TGTGCCAGCTCGAGGGGGTTTGATGAAAAACTGTTTTTT,CASSRGFDEKLFF
15,TRBJ2-1,TRBV9,few,-,TGTGCCAGCAGCGTAGGGCAGAGCTCCTACAATGAGCAGTTCTTC,CASSVGQSSYNEQFF
20,TRBJ2-7,TRBV18,-,TRBD2,TGTGCCAGCTCACCACCGCGGGGGACTAGCGGGAGTCGGAGCGTCTACGAGCAGTACTTC,CASSPPRGTSGSRSVYEQYF
14,TRBJ2-7,TRBV10-3,-,TRBD1,TGTGCCATCAGTGCCGGGACAGGTTCGGGCGAGCAGTACTTC,CAISAGTGSGEQYF
15,TRBJ1-2,TRBV5-6,-,-,TGTGCCAGCAGCTTGAGCCTACAGGGATGGAGTGGCTACACCTTC,CASSLSLQGWSGYTF
16,TRBJ2-2,TRBV18,-,TRBD2,TGTGCCAGCTCAGCTCTCCTAGCGGCGAACACCGGGGAGCTGTTTTTT,CASSALLAANTGELFF
12,TRBJ2-3,TRBV5-1,-,-,TGCGCCAGCAGCTTGGCCCTGGAGAGGCAGTATTTT,CASSLALERQYF
17,TRBJ1-6,TRBV28,-,-,TGTGCCAGCAGTACCCGCTCCTACCCGTCCTATAATTCACCCCTCCACTTT,CASSTRSYPSYNSPLHF
14,TRBJ2-1,TRBV6-2/TRBV6-3,once,TRBD2,TGTGCCAGCAGTTTAGCGGGGGGGCAAAATGAGCAGTTCTTC,CASSLAGGQNEQFF
14,TRBJ2-1,TRBV6-6,-,TRBD2,TGTGCCAGCATCAGACTAGCGGGAGAGGATGAGCAGTTCTTC,CASIRLAGEDEQFF
13,TRBJ2-2,TRBV27,-,-,TGTGCCAGCAGTGGAACGAACACCGGGGAGCTGTTTTTT,CASSGTNTGELFF
13,TRBJ2-2,TRBV3-1/TRBV3-2,-,-,TGTGCCAGCAGCCCCCTAGATGCCGGGGAGCTGTTTTTT,CASSPLDAGELFF
15,TRBJ2-3,TRBV5-1,-,-,TGCGCCAGCAGCTTGGCCGGACAAGTCACAGATACGCAGTATTTT,CASSLAGQVTDTQYF
13,TRBJ1-4,TRBV16,-,-,TGTGCCAGCAGCCAACAACGAAATGAAAAACTGTTTTTT,CASSQQRNEKLFF
15,TRBJ1-2,TRBV2,-,-,TGTGCCAGCAGTCTACGACAGGTACCTAACTATGGCTACACCTTC,CASSLRQVPNYGYTF
18,TRBJ2-5,TRBV3-1/TRBV3-2,-,TRBD2,TGTGCCAGCAGCCACCTGACTAGCGGGGGGGCAATACAAGAGACCCAGTACTTC,CASSHLTSGGAIQETQYF
17,TRBJ2-1,TRBV6-2/TRBV6-3,-,TRBD2,TGTGCCAGCAGTTACTCGAGTGGTGGCGGGGGTCTGAATGAGCAGTTCTTC,CASSYSSGGGGLNEQFF
15,TRBJ2-5,TRBV7-2,once,TRBD2,TGTGCCAGCAGCTTTAGCGGGGGGCATGGGGAGACCCAGTACTTC,CASSFSGGHGETQYF
13,TRBJ2-3,TRBV7-9,-,-,TGTGCCAGCAGTCGGGCGAGCACAGATACGCAGTATTTT,CASSRASTDTQYF
19,TRBJ2-6,TRBV5-1,-,TRBD1,TGCGCCAGCGCATCCCTACAGGGGGCGCTTGGATCTGGGGCCAACGTCCTGACTTTC,CASASLQGALGSGANVLTF
13,TRBJ2-2,TRBV6-1,-,-,TGTGCCAGCAGTGAAACGGGAACCGGGGAGCTGTTTTTT,CASSETGTGELFF
14,TRBJ2-7,TRBV28,-,TRBD1,TGTGCCAGCAGTTTCGGTACAGGGGGCTACGAGCAGTACTTC,CASSFGTGGYEQYF
12,TRBJ1-1,TRBV6-5,few,-,TGTGCCAGCAGTTACGAGTGGGGAGTAACTTTCTTT,CASSYEWGVTFF
14,TRBJ1-2,TRBV6-1,once,-,TGTGCCAGCAGTGAAGCGGGGGCTAACTATGGCTACACCTTC,CASSEAGANYGYTF
12,TRBJ1-5,TRBV6-5,few,-,TGTGCCAGCGGCCCCTGGGGTCAGCCCCAGCATTTT,CASGPWGQPQHF
23,TRBJ2-3,TRBV5-1,-,TRBD2,TGCGCCAGCAGCTTGCGGGCCCCGGGCGCATTACTAGCGGGGGCCCTTAGCACAGATACGCAGTATTTT,CASSLRAPGALLAGALSTDTQYF
13,TRBJ2-7,TRBV10-3,-,-,TGTGCCATCAAGTCAGCTGGCCGCTACGAGCAGTACTTC,CAIKSAGRYEQYF
16,TRBJ1-1,TRBV5-1,-,-,TGCGCCAGCAGCTTGGTGGGGGGATACTTGAACACTGAAGCTTTCTTT,CASSLVGGYLNTEAFF
17,TRBJ2-3,TRBV29-1,-,TRBD2,TGCAGCGTTGAAGATACTTACACTAGCGGGAAGGGAGATACGCAGTATTTT,CSVEDTYTSGKGDTQYF
13,TRBJ2-3,TRBV4-1,-,-,TGCGCCAGCAGCCTCCCTAGTCCAGATACGCAGTATTTT,CASSLPSPDTQYF
16,TRBJ2-1,TRBV6-5,few,TRBD2,TGTGCCAGCAGTTCATGGACTAGCGGGGGAGACAATGAGCAGTTCTTC,CASSSWTSGGDNEQFF
12,TRBJ2-7,TRBV5-4,few,-,TGTGCCAGCAGCCAGAACTCCTACGAGCAGTACTTC,CASSQNSYEQYF
15,TRBJ1-5,TRBV2,-,TRBD1,TGTGCCAGCAGTGTGACAGGGGTACTCAATCAGCCCCAGCATTTT,CASSVTGVLNQPQHF
15,TRBJ1-6,TRBV19,few,-,TGTGCCAGTAGTATAGATACGAGGAGTAATTCACCCCTCCACTTT,CASSIDTRSNSPLHF
15,TRBJ1-5,TRBV28,-,TRBD1,TGTGCCAGCGCACGGGACAGGATGCGCAATCAGCCCCAGCATTTT,CASARDRMRNQPQHF
14,TRBJ2-3,TRBV18,-,-,TGTGCCAGCTCACCGGTTCGGGGCGGGGATACGCAGTATTTT,CASSPVRGGDTQYF
14,TRBJ2-5,TRBV5-3,-,-,TGTGCCAGAAGCTTGGAGCAGGACCAAGAGACCCAGTACTTC,CARSLEQDQETQYF
13,TRBJ1-1,TRBV2,-,-,TGTGCCGGGGGGTTACAGGGTAACACTGAAGCTTTCTTT,CAGGLQGNTEAFF
15,TRBJ2-7,TRBV11-2,-,-,TGTGCCAGCAGCTTTGGAACAGGGAGCTCCTACGAGCAGTACTTC,CASSFGTGSSYEQYF